Below are 9 T cell receptor beta chains sequenced from a single sample in a study of blood T cells in healthy people across ages. Primers used in a second PCR of roughly 7 to 12 cycles were a sample-barcoded 5' primer and a J-beta primer mix. TCRdb re-called the 5' RACE reads through MiXCR, storing one row per CDR3 protein. This table holds 1.5 million to 2 million distinct CDR3 sequences, 28% found once. Sequenced input: blood. The receptors shown here come from a woman in her twenties or thirties in good health.

With respect to this clonotype: One junction end does not reproduce the germline sequence, and a read error may be involved. The chain employs TRBV28 and TRBJ1-6; tentatively, D is TRBD1 (5 bases). Germline V gene lookup returns CDR1 MDHEN and CDR2 SYDVKM. The CDR3 is 15 residues long. The CDR3 DNA reads as TGTGCCGGCAGTTCACCCCTCGGGGGAGACTCACCCCTCCACTTT. Amino acid sequence: CAGSSPLGGDSPLHF.

Turning to this clonotype: Germline is not matched at one junction end, which may reflect a read error. The chain carries TRBV5-1 and TRBJ1-1, with a possible D match to TRBD1 (5 bases). The CDR3 extends over 13 amino acids. CDR1 and CDR2 from the germline V gene are SGHRS and YFSETQ. The CDR3, as DNA: TGCGCCATCAGCTTTGACAGCAACACTGAAGCTTTCTTT. Its translation: CAISFDSNTEAFF.

Comments on this clonotype: An end of the junction differs from the germline gene, which may be a read error. The rearrangement links TRBV12-3 or TRBV12-4 to TRBJ2-7; D is uncertain. This CDR3 has 12 residues. CDR3 coding DNA: TGTGTCAGCAGTTTAGTAGGCTACGAGCAGTACTTC. Its translation: CVSSLVGYEQYF.

This clonotype was counted between two and nine times. The rearrangement joins TRBV20-1 to TRBJ1-4; possible D gene TRBD1, 5 bases. CDR3 size: 15 residues. Trimming took off 3 bases at V and 7 bases at J, with 18 bases between the two ends. Germline CDR1 reads DFQATT; CDR2 reads SNEGSKA (reference sequence). Here the CDR3 reads CSASPGAPWSEKLFF. The CDR3 coding sequence is TGCAGTGCTAGCCCCGGGGCCCCCTGGAGTGAAAAACTGTTTTTT.

CDR3 sequence: CSASEGQPQHF. CDR3 DNA: TGCAGTGCTAGTGAGGGTCAGCCCCAGCATTTT. This chain uses TRBV20-1 with TRBJ1-5; no reliable D call. V was cut by 3 bases and J by 6 bases, with 6 bases left in between. Germline assignment: CDR1 DFQATT and CDR2 SNEGSKA (reference sequence). This CDR3 has 11 residues.

The chain combines TRBV2 with TRBJ2-4; 12 bases are a match to TRBD2. The CDR3 spans 14 residues. Germline V CDR1 and CDR2: SNHLY, FYNNEI. With 5 bases clipped from V and 13 bases from J, the junction kept 9 bases outside the gene matches. CDR3 nucleotides: TGTGCCAGCAGTTACGGGACTAGCGGGTGGGAGCAGTACTTC. This encodes CASSYGTSGWEQYF.

The V and J genes are TRBV10-3 and TRBJ2-7; 11 nucleotides match TRBD2. The germline CDR1 and CDR2 sequences are ENHRY and SYGVKD. The V gene end was trimmed by 6 bases and the J gene end by 0 bases; junction bases not matched to a gene: 7. There are 16 residues in the CDR3. The CDR3 DNA reads as TGTGCCATCAGCGGAATTGGGACTAGCGGCTCCTACGAGCAGTACTTC. It codes for CAISGIGTSGSYEQYF.

This clonotype was detected ten times or more. The chain recombines TRBV18 with TRBJ2-5; tentative D call: TRBD1 (5 bases). The V end was cut by 8 bases, the J end by 1 base, with 11 bases between. The CDR3 covers 13 residues. Germline loops: CDR1 KGHSH, CDR2 LQKENI. In nucleotides, the CDR3 is TGTGCCAGCAGTACGACAGTCCAAGAGACCCAGTACTTC. As protein: CASSTTVQETQYF.

The chain recombines TRBV25-1 with TRBJ2-7; D is ambiguous. Per the germline V gene, CDR1 is MGHDK and CDR2 is SYGVNS. The V gene lost 8 bases and the J gene lost 0 bases, with 14 bases spanning the gap. The length of the CDR3 is 14 residues. CDR3 sequence: CASPKSRSSYEQYF. Written as DNA, the CDR3 is TGTGCCAGCCCCAAGTCCAGGAGCTCCTACGAGCAGTACTTC.